This record concerns one T cell receptor (beta chain) sequence. The antigen is undetermined. Germline V gene sequence: CDR1 SGDLS, CDR2 YYNGEE. The CDR3 runs to 14 residues. Trimming removed 5 bases at V and 10 bases at J, with 19 bases between. Generated by immunoSEQ multiplex PCR, the TCRdb table keeps only in-frame clones and is missing some. The table shows 50,000 or so clones, with over 80% occurring only once. This sample is part of a study of OX40 agonist ivuxolimab in advanced cancers. Overall study: Treatment received earlier with anti-PD-1, anti-PD-L1 or anti-CTLA-4 agents was allowed, and more than 35% had some. Study-wide findings and caveats: Which antigen the expanded peripheral T cells recognized is unknown.

This chain connects TRBV9 to TRBJ1-5; D is uncertain. This material consisted of CD4+ or CD8+ T cells sorted from blood, taken in a trial of the OX40 agonist ivuxolimab. The source is an adult with an advanced solid tumor such as melanoma, head and neck, liver or kidney cancer. CDR3 bases: TGTGCCAGCAGTCGAGACTCGGGAGGTATACCCCAGCATTTT. Translation gives CASSRDSGGIPQHF.